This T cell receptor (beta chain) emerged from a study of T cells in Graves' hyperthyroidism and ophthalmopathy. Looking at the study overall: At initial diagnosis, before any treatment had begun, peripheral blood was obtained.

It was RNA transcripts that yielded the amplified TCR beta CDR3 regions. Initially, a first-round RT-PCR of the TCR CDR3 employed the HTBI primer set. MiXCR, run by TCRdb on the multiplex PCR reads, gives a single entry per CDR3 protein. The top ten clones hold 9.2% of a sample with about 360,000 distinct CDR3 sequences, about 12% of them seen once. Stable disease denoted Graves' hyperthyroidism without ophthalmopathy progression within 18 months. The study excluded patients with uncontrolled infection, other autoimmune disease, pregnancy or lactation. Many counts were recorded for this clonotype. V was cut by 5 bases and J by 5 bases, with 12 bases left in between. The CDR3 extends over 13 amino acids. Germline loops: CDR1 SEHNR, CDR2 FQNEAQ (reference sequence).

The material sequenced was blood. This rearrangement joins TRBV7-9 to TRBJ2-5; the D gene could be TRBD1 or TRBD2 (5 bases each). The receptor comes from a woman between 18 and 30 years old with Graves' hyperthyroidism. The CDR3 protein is CASSPRGPETQYF. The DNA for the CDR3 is TGTGCCAGCAGCCCCCGGGGCCCCGAGACCCAGTACTTC.